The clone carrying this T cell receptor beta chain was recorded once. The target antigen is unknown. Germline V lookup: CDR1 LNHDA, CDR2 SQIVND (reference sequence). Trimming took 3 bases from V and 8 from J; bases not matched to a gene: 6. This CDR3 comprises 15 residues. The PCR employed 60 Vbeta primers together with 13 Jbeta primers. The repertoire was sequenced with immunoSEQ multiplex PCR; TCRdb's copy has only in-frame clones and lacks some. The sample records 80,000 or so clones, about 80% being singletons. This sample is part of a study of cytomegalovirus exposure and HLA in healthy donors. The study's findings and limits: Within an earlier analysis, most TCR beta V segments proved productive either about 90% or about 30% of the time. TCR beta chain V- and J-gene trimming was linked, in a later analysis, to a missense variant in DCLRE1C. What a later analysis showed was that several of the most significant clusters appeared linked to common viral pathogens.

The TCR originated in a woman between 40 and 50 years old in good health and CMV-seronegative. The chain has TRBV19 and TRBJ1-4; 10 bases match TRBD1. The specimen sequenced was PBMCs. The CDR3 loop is CASSMVTGGEEKLFF. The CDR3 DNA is TGTGCCAGTAGTATGGTGACAGGGGGCGAGGAAAAACTGTTTTTT.